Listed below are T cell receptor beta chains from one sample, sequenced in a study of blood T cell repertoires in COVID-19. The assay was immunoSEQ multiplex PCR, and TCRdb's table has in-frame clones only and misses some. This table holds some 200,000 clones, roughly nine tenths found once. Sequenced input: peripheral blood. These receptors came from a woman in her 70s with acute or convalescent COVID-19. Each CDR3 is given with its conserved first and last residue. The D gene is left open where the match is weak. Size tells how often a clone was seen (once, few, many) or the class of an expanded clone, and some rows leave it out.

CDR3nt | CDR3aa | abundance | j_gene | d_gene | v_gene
TGCGCCAGCAGCTGGGGGGACGGTGCTAACTATGGCTACACCTTC | CASSWGDGANYGYTF | - | TRBJ1-2 | - | TRBV5-1
TGTGCCAGCAGCTTATTAGCGGGAGATAAGAATGAGCAGTTCTTC | CASSLLAGDKNEQFF | - | TRBJ2-1 | TRBD2 | TRBV5-6
TGTGCCAGCTCACCCAGGGGAGCCACCGGGGAGCTGTTTTTT | CASSPRGATGELFF | few | TRBJ2-2 | - | TRBV18
TGTGCCAGCAGCGGCGGACCGGGACAGGCAATCTCCTACGAGCAGTACTTC | CASSGGPGQAISYEQYF | - | TRBJ2-7 | TRBD1 | TRBV7-8
TGTGCCAGCAGTCGGGACAGGGGAACTGAAGCTTTCTTT | CASSRDRGTEAFF | - | TRBJ1-1 | TRBD1 | TRBV6-5
TGTGCCAGCAGTATCCCTCCTGGAACCCCTGTCCCGGGACTAGCGGGAGGGTTGTACTTC | CASSIPPGTPVPGLAGGLYF | once | TRBJ2-7 | TRBD2 | TRBV28
TGTGCCAGCTCTGGGCAGGGAGGGGACACTGAAGCTTTCTTT | CASSGQGGDTEAFF | - | TRBJ1-1 | - | TRBV2
TGTGCCACCTCCAATGACATGAACACTGAAGCTTTCTTT | CATSNDMNTEAFF | - | TRBJ1-1 | - | TRBV24-1
TGTGCCAGCAGCTTATCGTCCGGGGTTAACACTGAAGCTTTCTTT | CASSLSSGVNTEAFF | few | TRBJ1-1 | - | TRBV7-9
TGTGCCAGCAGCTCACTAGCGGGGCAGGGAGATACGCAGTATTTT | CASSSLAGQGDTQYF | - | TRBJ2-3 | TRBD2 | TRBV7-3
TGTGCCAGCAGCCCGGGGGTCAGCGGGGGGTACAATGAGCAGTTCTTC | CASSPGVSGGYNEQFF | - | TRBJ2-1 | TRBD2 | TRBV7-2
TGTGCCAGCAGGTGGGACAGGTCCCTTGGCTACACCTTC | CASRWDRSLGYTF | - | TRBJ1-2 | TRBD1 | TRBV5-4
TGCGCCGCACTGACAGGGGGCGCAGATACGCAGTATTTT | CAALTGGADTQYF | - | TRBJ2-3 | TRBD1 | TRBV10-2
TGTGCCAGTAGGACAGGGGGTAGGAACACTGAAGCTTTCTTT | CASRTGGRNTEAFF | - | TRBJ1-1 | TRBD1 | TRBV19
TGCGCCAGCAGCTTGTTTGGCGGGAAGGAGGATACGCAGTATTTT | CASSLFGGKEDTQYF | - | TRBJ2-3 | - | TRBV5-1
TGTGCCAGTAGTCGTAACTCCGGGACAGGGGGAAACACCATATATTTT | CASSRNSGTGGNTIYF | - | TRBJ1-3 | TRBD1 | TRBV19
TGTGCCACCAGTGATCCCGGGACAGGGGTAGATACGCAGTATTTT | CATSDPGTGVDTQYF | - | TRBJ2-3 | TRBD1 | TRBV24-1
TGTGCCAGCTCACCAATTGAGGGCACTGAAGCTTTCTTT | CASSPIEGTEAFF | - | TRBJ1-1 | - | TRBV18
TGTGCCAGCAGTGTTGTCCCTAGCGGGGGGGCCAACGAGCAGTACTTC | CASSVVPSGGANEQYF | few | TRBJ2-7 | TRBD2 | TRBV6-1
TGTGCCAGCAGCTTAAGACCCGGGGGGCCTACAGATACGCAGTATTTT | CASSLRPGGPTDTQYF | - | TRBJ2-3 | - | TRBV11-3
TGTGCCAGCAGCTGGGGCCCAGGGATTTACTATGGCTACACCTTC | CASSWGPGIYYGYTF | - | TRBJ1-2 | - | TRBV11-2
TGTGCCAGCAGCCAAGAGGGGCGAAAGAACACTGAAGCTTTCTTT | CASSQEGRKNTEAFF | once | TRBJ1-1 | - | TRBV3-1/TRBV3-2
TGTGCCAGCAGCCTAGGGGGACAGGGGATCTACGAGCAGTACTTC | CASSLGGQGIYEQYF | - | TRBJ2-7 | TRBD1 | TRBV7-9
TGTGCCAGCAGTCCCACCGGGACTGGATACTATGGCTACACCTTC | CASSPTGTGYYGYTF | - | TRBJ1-2 | - | TRBV28
TGTGCCAGCAGCTTAGATCGGGGGGAAGGAGGCTACACCTTC | CASSLDRGEGGYTF | once | TRBJ1-2 | - | TRBV7-9
TGTGCCAGCAGTAAAGTCACAGGGGGCCTTAGCAATCAGCCCCAGCATTTT | CASSKVTGGLSNQPQHF | many | TRBJ1-5 | TRBD1 | TRBV27
TGTGCCAGCAGCCCGTATAGCGGGGGGGCCAACGAGCAGTTCTTC | CASSPYSGGANEQFF | - | TRBJ2-1 | TRBD2 | TRBV3-1/TRBV3-2
TGCGCCAGCAGCCAAGATATAGCGGGATGGTACAATGAGCAGTTCTTC | CASSQDIAGWYNEQFF | - | TRBJ2-1 | TRBD2 | TRBV4-3